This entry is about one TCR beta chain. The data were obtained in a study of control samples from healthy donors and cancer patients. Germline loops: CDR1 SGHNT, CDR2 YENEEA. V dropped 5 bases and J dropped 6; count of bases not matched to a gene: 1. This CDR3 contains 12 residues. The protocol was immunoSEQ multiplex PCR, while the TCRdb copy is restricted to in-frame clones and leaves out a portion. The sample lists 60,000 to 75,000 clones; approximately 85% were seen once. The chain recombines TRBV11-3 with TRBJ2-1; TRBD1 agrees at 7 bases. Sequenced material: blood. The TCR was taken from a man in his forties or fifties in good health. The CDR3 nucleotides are TGTGCCAGCAGCCGGACAGGCAATGAGCAGTTCTTC. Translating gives CASSRTGNEQFF.